This T cell receptor (beta chain) was sequenced during a study of T cell responses to AZD1222 COVID-19 vaccine. Study-wide points: AZD1222 recipients seropositive at baseline numbered only five to seven. Spike was spanned by vaccine-associated CD4 TCRs, with dominance at 160-218 and 743-854.

Details on this clone: Its target is unknown.

Trimming cost V 5 bases and J 7 bases, with 6 bases left between them. The CDR3 covers 11 residues. The germline V gene has CDR1 SEHNR and CDR2 FQNEAQ (reference sequence). Repertoires were generated with immunoSEQ multiplex PCR, while TCRdb's copy carries only in-frame clones and drops some. Among around 120,000 clones listed, approximately 91% were seen once. The sample was peripheral blood, taken on day 0 of AZD1222 vaccination. This receptor was taken from an adult in good health. The chain is built from TRBV7-9 and TRBJ2-1; a weak D match, TRBD2 (6 bases). The CDR3 spells CASSRENEQFF. CDR3 sequence (DNA): TGTGCCAGCAGCCGGGAGAATGAGCAGTTCTTC.